Shown below are 25 T cell receptor beta chains from a single sample sequenced in a study of post-analysis software for immune sequencing data (dated by TCRdb to the mid-2010s). On the study overall, not on this receptor specifically: Significantly higher frequencies in patients than in controls were found for roughly 5 TRBV segments, including TRBV5-6, TRBV5-1 and TRBV20-1.

For these TCRs, the target antigens are not known. Libraries were built with PCR. These reads were obtained on an Illumina HiSeq 2500. Unique molecular identifiers were incorporated into TCR beta cDNA libraries to reduce PCR and sequencing biases. The public reads were quality trimmed at Q25 with fastp and then assembled into clones with MiXCR by TCRdb, keeping productive beta chains. Each entry is one CDR3 protein sequence, shown with its most common DNA and genes. The table for this sample lists almost 700,000 distinct CDR3 sequences; around 64% of them were counted only once. The ten largest clonotypes hold around 10% of the sample. The sequenced material came from blood. Receptor source: a girl aged 2 to 9 with multiple sclerosis.

The chain is built from TRBV29-1 and TRBJ2-7; D gene ambiguous. Trimming stripped 1 base from V and 2 bases from J, with 6 bases between. The germline V gene has CDR1 SQVTM and CDR2 ANQGSEA. This CDR3 is built from 12 residues. CDR3 amino acids: CSVEGPTYEQYF. DNA for the CDR3: TGCAGCGTTGAAGGACCAACCTACGAGCAGTACTTC.

This clonotype was picked up a small number of times. CDR3 in DNA: TGTGCCAGCAGCCCAGGGACACATTGGGATGGCTACACCTTC. Protein: CASSPGTHWDGYTF. The chain employs TRBV7-9 and TRBJ1-2; a possible D gene is TRBD1 (6 bases). The length of the CDR3 is 14 residues. Trimming removed 5 bases at V and 6 bases at J, with 16 bases between. Per germline, CDR1 SEHNR and CDR2 FQNEAQ (reference sequence).

The chain carries TRBV29-1 and TRBJ2-7, with D possibly being TRBD1 (6 bases). Germline CDR1 SQVTM, CDR2 ANQGSEA. This CDR3 is 13 amino acids long. V gave up 5 bases and J gave up 0 bases, with 11 bases separating them. The CDR3 DNA is TGCAGCGTTAACGACAGGAGCTCCTACGAGCAGTACTTC. This encodes CSVNDRSSYEQYF.

This clonotype was picked up a small number of times. The rearrangement joins TRBV15 to TRBJ2-6; the D call may be TRBD1 or TRBD2 (6 bases each). CDR3 length equals 19 residues. From germline, CDR1 is LNHNV and CDR2 YYDKDF (reference sequence). V lost 2 bases, J lost 2 bases, and 19 bases lay in between. The DNA of the CDR3 is TGTGCCACCAGCAGACTCCCATCCGATGGGGGGCCTGGGGCCAACGTCCTGACTTTC. Protein sequence: CATSRLPSDGGPGANVLTF.

This clonotype has a handful of counts. The chain uses TRBV20-1 and TRBJ2-5; weak D call: TRBD2 (5 bases). V lost 0 bases, J lost 2 bases, and 10 bases lay in between. The CDR3 totals 14 residues. Germline V lookup: CDR1 DFQATT, CDR2 SNEGSKA (reference sequence). This CDR3 is CSARDWTHQETQYF. CDR3 nucleotides: TGCAGTGCTAGAGATTGGACTCATCAAGAGACCCAGTACTTC.

This clonotype has more than one count but fewer than ten. The rearrangement joins TRBV29-1 to TRBJ2-7, with D tentatively TRBD1 or TRBD2 (5 bases each). Germline V CDR1 and CDR2: SQVTM, ANQGSEA. The CDR3 length is 15 residues. V lost 6 bases and J 3 bases, leaving 21 bases between the germline ends. DNA of the CDR3: TGCAGCGTCGCAACAGGACTCAGCTCCGACTACGAGCAGTACTTC. Translated, it gives CSVATGLSSDYEQYF.

The V call is TRBV6-6, the J call TRBJ2-5, with TRBD2 matching over 7 bases. The V and J ends lost 6 bases and 2 bases, in that order; junction bases with no gene match: 12. CDR1 is MNHNY, CDR2 SVGAGI, per germline (reference sequence). The CDR3 runs to 16 residues. CDR3 protein: CASSYTIWRGQETQYF. CDR3 nucleotide sequence: TGTGCCAGCAGCTATACTATCTGGCGGGGGCAAGAGACCCAGTACTTC.

The chain has TRBV11-2 and TRBJ2-4; D unclear. Near its end, the DNA agrees better with TRBJ2-7, so the J call may be wrong. The CDR3 is made up of 14 amino acids. Germline assignment: CDR1 SGHAT and CDR2 FQNNGV. This CDR3 reads CASSSNKGRHEQYF. The CDR3 DNA follows: TGTGCCAGCAGCTCAAATAAAGGGCGCCACGAGCAGTACTTC.

V gene TRBV20-1 combines with J gene TRBJ1-6, with D maybe TRBD1 (5 bases). The CDR3 has 14 amino acids. Trimming left V 0 bases short and J 9 bases short, with 12 bases between. Germline V gene data show CDR1 as DFQATT and CDR2 as SNEGSKA (reference sequence). CDR3 loop: CSARDRDLGSPLHF. Written as DNA, the CDR3 is TGCAGTGCTAGAGATAGGGACCTAGGTTCACCCCTCCACTTT.

This chain links TRBV12-3 or TRBV12-4 with TRBJ1-2; D gene uncertain. Trimming removed 5 bases at V and 2 bases at J, with 18 bases between. CDR3 length: 16 amino acids. The CDR3 nucleotides read TGTGCCAGCAGTCCAGTCAGCATGGTTGGGAACTATGGCTACACCTTC. It specifies CASSPVSMVGNYGYTF.

This clonotype was picked up a small number of times. CDR3 amino acids: CASSYGTSGRPDTQYF. The CDR3 DNA reads as TGTGCCAGCAGTTACGGGACTAGCGGGAGACCAGATACGCAGTATTTT. The chain combines TRBV6-5 with TRBJ2-3; 14 positions agree with TRBD2. Germline loops: CDR1 MNHEY, CDR2 SVGAGI. The CDR3 loop spans 16 amino acids. Trimming at V came to 2 bases and at J to 4 bases, leaving 2 bases not matched to a gene.

This clonotype was seen more than once but under ten times. The chain couples TRBV4-1 to TRBJ2-1, with D possibly matching TRBD2 (6 bases). The germline V and J ends were trimmed by 4 bases and 0 bases, with 16 bases remaining between them. Germline V gives CDR1 MGHRA, CDR2 YSYEKL. The CDR3 sequence is 17 residues long. The CDR3 DNA is TGCGCCAGCAGCCCAGGGTCCCTCGGGAGCTCCTACAATGAGCAGTTCTTC. This codes for CASSPGSLGSSYNEQFF.

The rearrangement links TRBV29-1 to TRBJ2-3; no definite D call. This CDR3 is 13 amino acids long. Between the trimmed V and J ends, which lost 3 bases and 2 bases, there was a span of 9 bases. Germline-derived CDR1 and CDR2 are SQVTM and ANQGSEA. CDR3 region: CSVDFDTTDTQYF. The CDR3 coding sequence is TGCAGCGTTGATTTCGACACCACAGATACGCAGTATTTT.

The genes are TRBV6-6 and TRBJ2-3; 8 bases line up with TRBD1. Germline CDR1 is MNHNY and CDR2 is SVGAGI (reference sequence). The CDR3 extends over 16 amino acids. V was clipped by 4 bases and J by 0 bases; unmatched bases: 6. This CDR3 is CASSSAQGASTDTQYF. The CDR3 coding sequence is TGTGCCAGCAGTTCAGCGCAGGGGGCTAGCACAGATACGCAGTATTTT.

This sequence joins TRBV29-1 and TRBJ1-1; possibly TRBD1 for D (6 bases). The CDR3 consists of 12 residues. V was clipped by 4 bases and J by 4 bases, with 10 bases between them. The germline gives CDR1 SQVTM, CDR2 ANQGSEA. CDR3 residues: CSVVQGSTEAFF. Written as DNA, the CDR3 is TGCAGCGTTGTTCAGGGGAGCACTGAAGCTTTCTTT.

This clonotype was observed a single time. V is TRBV6-5 and J is TRBJ2-3; possible D gene TRBD2, 7 bases. The CDR3 spans 13 residues. The germline V and J ends were trimmed by 8 bases and 5 bases, with 14 bases remaining between them. CDR1 and CDR2 (germline): MNHEY, SVGAGI. The DNA for the CDR3 is TGTGCCAGCTGTCAGCGGGGACAAGATACGCAGTATTTT. It is translated as CASCQRGQDTQYF.

The V call is TRBV10-3, the J call TRBJ2-7; D gene ambiguous. Germline V gene data show CDR1 as ENHRY and CDR2 as SYGVKD. CDR3 length: 14 amino acids. Trimming took off 10 bases at V and 2 bases at J, with 18 bases between the two ends. Here the CDR3 DNA reads TGTGCCACCAGCCCCCGGACGGGTGCCTACGAGCAGTACTTC. It codes for CATSPRTGAYEQYF.

J is TRBJ1-5 and V is TRBV28, with 10 bases matching TRBD1. Losses at the gene ends were 7 bases for V and 6 bases for J; bases not matched to a gene: 9. The CDR3 runs to 15 residues. The germline V gene encodes CDR1 MDHEN and CDR2 SYDVKM. As DNA, the CDR3 is TGTGCCAGCAAGAGACAGGGGGCGTCGGGTCAGCCCCAGCATTTT. Translating gives CASKRQGASGQPQHF. The variable domain in full, completed from reference TRBV28 and TRBJ1-5, reads DVKVTQSSRYLVKRTGEKVFLECVQDMDHENMFWYRQDPGLGLRLIYFSYDVKMKEKGDIPEGYSVSREKKERFSLILESASTNQTSMYLCASKRQGASGQPQHFGDGTRLSIL.

The chain joins TRBV7-9 to TRBJ2-6; 11 positions agree with TRBD2. V lost 6 bases and J lost 2; bases outside the gene matches: 6. The CDR3 has 17 residues. Germline V lookup: CDR1 SEHNR, CDR2 FQNEAQ (reference sequence). As DNA, the CDR3 is TGTGCCAGCAGTCTAACTAGCGGGGGTACTGGGGCCAACGTCCTGACTTTC. As protein: CASSLTSGGTGANVLTF.

CDR3 residues: CAISDLAGGKGDEQYF. The CDR3 bases are TGTGCCATCAGTGACTTAGCGGGAGGAAAGGGGGACGAGCAGTACTTC. The chain combines TRBV10-3 with TRBJ2-7; 10 bases agree with TRBD2. V was pared by 3 bases and J by 5 bases, with 10 bases of the junction left unmatched. This CDR3 contains 16 residues. Germline loops: CDR1 ENHRY, CDR2 SYGVKD.

V is TRBV18 and J is TRBJ2-1; tentative D call: TRBD1 (6 bases). V was shortened by 3 bases and J by 2 bases, with 8 bases between the two germline ends. The CDR3 consists of 14 residues. Germline CDR1 and CDR2: KGHSH and LQKENI. As DNA, the CDR3 is TGTGCCAGCTCACCGGACAGCCCCTACAATGAGCAGTTCTTC. Its translation: CASSPDSPYNEQFF.

The gene calls are TRBV30 and TRBJ2-7, with D perhaps TRBD2 (5 bases). This CDR3 comprises 13 residues. Germline CDR1 reads GTSNPN; CDR2 reads SVGIG (reference sequence). The germline V and J ends were trimmed by 0 bases and 2 bases, with 8 bases remaining between them. The CDR3 sequence is CAWSVSGPYEQYF. DNA for the CDR3: TGTGCCTGGAGTGTCAGCGGACCCTACGAGCAGTACTTC.

This chain joins TRBV6-4 and TRBJ2-1; 14 bases match TRBD2. The CDR3 length is 15 residues. V lost 7 bases and J lost 9; bases outside the gene matches: 8. Germline CDR1 is MRHNA and CDR2 is SNTAGT. This CDR3 is CASTPTSGRATEQFF. For the CDR3, the DNA is TGTGCCAGCACCCCGACTAGCGGGAGGGCCACTGAGCAGTTCTTC.

This chain connects TRBV20-1 to TRBJ1-5; TRBD1 might be the D (6 bases). V gave up 0 bases and J gave up 2 bases, with 8 bases separating them. The germline CDR1 and CDR2 sequences are DFQATT and SNEGSKA (reference sequence). The CDR3 spans 14 residues. CDR3 residues: CSARDSGGNQPQHF. Here the CDR3 DNA reads TGCAGTGCTAGAGATTCAGGGGGCAATCAGCCCCAGCATTTT.

The chain joins TRBV7-2 to TRBJ2-7; 9 nucleotides agree with TRBD1. CDR1 and CDR2 (germline): SGHTA, FQGNSA. The CDR3 runs to 15 residues. V lost 2 bases to trimming and J lost 4 bases; unmatched junction nucleotides: 6. The CDR3 reads CASSLPGTGMYEQYF. In DNA, the CDR3 is TGTGCCAGCAGCTTACCCGGGACAGGGATGTACGAGCAGTACTTC.